In this sample, the clone carrying this TCR beta chain turned up many times. The study recruited hyperthyroidism patients aged 18 to 65 who were newly diagnosed, under 2 months' duration. Other autoimmune diseases, uncontrolled infections, pregnancy and lactation each led to patient exclusion. This sample was included in a study of Graves' ophthalmopathy and Graves' hyperthyroidism. Overall study: At initial diagnosis, peripheral blood was obtained, and this preceded any treatment.

The V end was cut by 5 bases, the J end by 1 base, with 11 bases between. This CDR3 spans 14 amino acids. Germline CDR1 and CDR2: MRHNA and SNTAGT. Amplifying from RNA transcripts, the study obtained TCR beta CDR3 regions. Second-round multiplex PCR came after a first-round RT-PCR that employed HTBI primers. MiXCR, run by TCRdb on the multiplex PCR reads, gives a single entry per CDR3 protein. The sample shows 350,000 to 450,000 distinct CDR3 sequences, approximately 21% of them seen only once. What was sequenced was peripheral blood. The clonotype originates from a woman between 18 and 29 years old with stable Graves' hyperthyroidism. This chain links TRBV6-4 with TRBJ1-1, with unresolved D. As DNA, the CDR3 is TGTGCCAGCAGTTACCAGACGGAGAACACTGAAGCTTTCTTT. Amino acid sequence: CASSYQTENTEAFF.